Given below is one TCR beta chain in context. This sample stems from a study of control samples from healthy donors and cancer patients. This CDR3 comprises 11 residues. Trimming removed 5 bases from V and 11 bases from J, with 15 bases in between. Germline values: CDR1 DFQATT, CDR2 SNEGSKA (reference sequence). Data came from immunoSEQ multiplex PCR; TCRdb stores just in-frame clones and leaves some out. This table has roughly 150,000 clones, 70% to 90% appearing once. The V and J genes are TRBV20-1 and TRBJ1-1; perhaps TRBD1 as D (5 bases). Material for sequencing was blood. The TCR was taken from a man aged 18-30 years in good health. CDR3 sequence: CSASMRRGAFF. In DNA form, the CDR3 reads TGCAGTGCTTCCATGCGCCGGGGGGCTTTCTTT.